These T cell receptor beta chains were read from a single sample in a study of cytomegalovirus exposure and HLA in healthy donors. Sequencing was performed with immunoSEQ multiplex PCR; in TCRdb, only in-frame clones are kept and a portion is missing. The sample lists under 200,000 clones, roughly 80% occurring once. Sequenced: PBMCs. The receptors derive from a male donor in good health and CMV-seropositive. CDR3s include the opening cysteine and the closing phenylalanine or tryptophan. D genes are given only for firm matches. The size entry is marked missing in some rows and otherwise reads once, few, many or a size class.

>-|15|TRBD1|TRBV11-2|TRBJ2-7
TGTGCCAGCAGCTTACAGGGGGCGCAACCCTACGAGCAGTACTTC
CASSLQGAQPYEQYF
>once|16|-|TRBV9|TRBJ1-3
TGTGCCAGCAGCGTAGGACAGCCGCGCTCTGGAAACACCATATATTTT
CASSVGQPRSGNTIYF
>-|16|TRBD1|TRBV27|TRBJ1-2
TGTGCCAGCAGTTTCTCAGGGGGCGAGAGGGTATTCGACTACACCTTC
CASSFSGGERVFDYTF
>few|15|-|TRBV6-1|TRBJ1-6
TGTGCCAGCAGTGAATCCCCCACGAGGAATTCACCCCTCCACTTT
CASSESPTRNSPLHF
>-|14|-|TRBV7-2|TRBJ1-4
TGTGCCAGCAGCTTAAAGGGGGTTAATGAAAAACTGTTTTTT
CASSLKGVNEKLFF
>few|14|-|TRBV7-9|TRBJ2-7
TGTGCCAGCAGCCACGCGGCGGGGCCCTACGAGCAGTACTTC
CASSHAAGPYEQYF
>-|16|TRBD2|TRBV11-2|TRBJ2-7
TGTGCCAGCAGCTCCTCGACTAGCGGGGCCTTCTACGAGCAGTACTTC
CASSSSTSGAFYEQYF
>few|15|TRBD1|TRBV5-6|TRBJ2-7
TGTGCCAGCAGCTTGTTGGGGACAGGGTCCTCCGAGCAGTACTTC
CASSLLGTGSSEQYF
>-|16|TRBD2|TRBV7-2|TRBJ2-7
TGTGCCAGCAGCCCGAGGACGGGGACTAGCAATAACGAGCAGTACTTC
CASSPRTGTSNNEQYF
>-|20|TRBD1|TRBV27|TRBJ2-5
TGTGCCAGCAGTTTATCGAATACTAGAACCGGGACAGGGAATTCAGAGACCCAGTACTTC
CASSLSNTRTGTGNSETQYF
>-|18|-|TRBV28|TRBJ2-6
TGTGCCAGCACCACCATCCGAGCGGGTCGCTCTGGGGCCAACGTCCTGACTTTC
CASTTIRAGRSGANVLTF
>few|13|-|TRBV28|TRBJ2-7
TGTGCCAGCTCGAGAGACACCTCCTACGAGCAGTACTTC
CASSRDTSYEQYF
>-|16|TRBD1|TRBV19|TRBJ1-4
TGTGCCAGTAGGAGATCTGGACAGGGGACTAATGAAAAACTGTTTTTT
CASRRSGQGTNEKLFF
>-|17|TRBD2|TRBV5-4|TRBJ2-3
TGTGCCAGCAGCCCCCCACCGCGACTAGCGGCCACAGATACGCAGTATTTT
CASSPPPRLAATDTQYF
>once|13|-|TRBV5-1|TRBJ2-2
TGCGCCAGCAGCTTTCCTCAGACCGGGGAGCTGTTTTTT
CASSFPQTGELFF
>-|16|TRBD2|TRBV18|TRBJ2-1
TGTGCCAGCTCACAAGGGACTAGCGGGAGCTACAATGAGCAGTTCTTC
CASSQGTSGSYNEQFF
>-|16|TRBD1|TRBV18|TRBJ2-1
TGTGCCAGCTCACCGGGGACAGGGAAGTCCTACAATGAGCAGTTCTTC
CASSPGTGKSYNEQFF
>-|15|-|TRBV6-5|TRBJ1-5
TGTGCCAGCAGTTACTCCCCTGCGGGGAATCAGCCCCAGCATTTT
CASSYSPAGNQPQHF
>-|13|-|TRBV7-9|TRBJ1-2
TGTGCCAGCAGCCAACAGGCTAACTATGGCTACACCTTC
CASSQQANYGYTF
>-|16|-|TRBV4-1|TRBJ2-7
TGCGCCAGCAGCCCAAGGTGGATAGGGAGTGACTACGAGCAGTACTTC
CASSPRWIGSDYEQYF
>-|14|-|TRBV5-1|TRBJ2-7
TGCGCCAGCAGCTTCGACAGGCAGGCCTACGAGCAGTACTTC
CASSFDRQAYEQYF
>-|14|-|TRBV5-1|TRBJ1-3
TGCGCCAGCAGCTTAGGGGAAGGTGGAAACACCATATATTTT
CASSLGEGGNTIYF
>-|16|TRBD1|TRBV27|TRBJ2-7
TGTGCCAGCAGTTTCACCGGACAGGCGGCTAGCTACGAGCAGTACTTC
CASSFTGQAASYEQYF
>-|15|-|TRBV9|TRBJ2-7
TGTGCCAGCAGCGTAGGGACTGAGGGCCCCTACGAGCAGTACTTC
CASSVGTEGPYEQYF
>-|11|-|TRBV30|TRBJ2-5
TGTGCCTGGAGTGTAACCTTAGTGCAGTACTTC
CAWSVTLVQYF
>-|13|-|TRBV30|TRBJ1-1
TGTGCCTGGGACAGGCAGCGGAGCACTGAAGCTTTCTTT
CAWDRQRSTEAFF
>-|16|-|TRBV2|TRBJ1-1
TGTGCCAGCAGGACCAGGGCCCCTACAGTGAACAGTGAAGCTTTCTTT
CASRTRAPTVNSEAFF
>-|15|TRBD1|TRBV5-6|TRBJ2-3
TGTGCCAGCAGCTTGGGGGGACAGGGGACAGATACGCAGTATTTT
CASSLGGQGTDTQYF
>-|15|-|TRBV27|TRBJ1-1
TGTGCCAGCAGTGCCGCGGGACGGTTGAACACTGAAGCTTTCTTT
CASSAAGRLNTEAFF
>once|12|-|TRBV6-5|TRBJ1-1
TGTGCCAGCAGGTGGGGACAAACTGAAGCTTTCTTT
CASRWGQTEAFF
>-|14|-|TRBV28|TRBJ1-5
TGTGCCTCCCAGACCGGGGGAGGGGATCAGCCCCAGCATTTT
CASQTGGGDQPQHF
>-|15|-|TRBV5-1|TRBJ2-7
TGCGCCAGCAGCCAAGAGTTTGGGGGCCCCTACGAGCAGTACTTC
CASSQEFGGPYEQYF
>few|16|-|TRBV18|TRBJ1-5
TGTGCCAGCTCACCAGGGCAGGGGTTTGGCAATCAGCCCCAGCATTTT
CASSPGQGFGNQPQHF
>-|15|-|TRBV30|TRBJ2-1
TGTGCCTGGAGTGTAGGAAGGGGGGGGTACAATGAGCAGTTCTTC
CAWSVGRGGYNEQFF
>few|13|-|TRBV5-8|TRBJ2-5
TGTGCCAGCAGCGGTGGACGGGGAGAGACCCAGTACTTC
CASSGGRGETQYF
>-|13|-|TRBV6-1|TRBJ1-2
TGTGCCAGCAGTGAGATTACAGGGCCCGGAAATGCCTTC
CASSEITGPGNAF
>-|14|-|TRBV6-5|TRBJ1-1
TGTGCCAGCAGTTATTTCGGGGGAGGGACTGAAGCTTTCTTT
CASSYFGGGTEAFF
>-|12|-|TRBV27|TRBJ1-1
TGTGCCAGCAGCAGGGCGAACACTGAAGCTTTCTTT
CASSRANTEAFF
>-|15|TRBD1|TRBV5-1|TRBJ2-7
TGCGCCAGCAGCTGGGGCGGACAGGGGTTCTACGAGCAGTACTTC
CASSWGGQGFYEQYF
>-|17|TRBD2|TRBV19|TRBJ2-5
TGTGCCAGTAGTATAGTAAGGGCGGGGGGGCCGCAGGAGACCCAGTACTTC
CASSIVRAGGPQETQYF
>-|14|TRBD2|TRBV29-1|TRBJ2-5
TGCAGCGCCGCACCCGGGGGGTTGGTGGAGACCCAGTACTTC
CSAAPGGLVETQYF
>-|14|-|TRBV6-5|TRBJ2-3
TGTGCCAGCCAGGTGGGCGGCAGGGGAGATACGCAGTATTTT
CASQVGGRGDTQYF
>-|16|TRBD2|TRBV5-6|TRBJ2-1
TGTGCCAGCAGCGCTACCGGGACTAGCGGGAGGAATGAGCAGTTCTTC
CASSATGTSGRNEQFF
>-|15|TRBD2|TRBV28|TRBJ2-7
TGTGCCAGCAGTTTATTCGGCCTAGCGGGTTACGAGCAGTACTTC
CASSLFGLAGYEQYF
>-|14|TRBD1|TRBV9|TRBJ2-7
TGTGCCAGCAGCTCGGGACAGGTACACTACGAGCAGTACTTC
CASSSGQVHYEQYF
>-|14|-|TRBV18|TRBJ2-1
TGTGCCAGCTCACCCTCGGGTTATTACAATGAGCAGTTCTTC
CASSPSGYYNEQFF
>-|15|TRBD1|TRBV6-5|TRBJ1-5
TGTGCCAGCAGTTCACAGGGGACACCCAATCAGCCCCAGCATTTT
CASSSQGTPNQPQHF
>-|14|-|TRBV27|TRBJ2-6
TGTGCCAGCAGTTTTCTCTCCGGGGCCAACGTCCTGACTTTC
CASSFLSGANVLTF
>-|17|-|TRBV11-2|TRBJ1-5
TGTGCCAGCAGCTTACGGGCAGGGCGATTCACGAATCAGCCCCAGCATTTT
CASSLRAGRFTNQPQHF
>once|15|-|TRBV19|TRBJ2-7
TGTGCCAGTAGTATACTATCAGGGCAATTTTACGAGCAGTACTTC
CASSILSGQFYEQYF